The 29 T cell receptor beta chains below come from one sample, sequenced in a study of cytomegalovirus exposure and HLA in healthy donors. This PCR relied on a set of 60 Vbeta primers and 13 Jbeta primers. Clones were sequenced by immunoSEQ multiplex PCR, and TCRdb holds only the in-frame ones, with some missing. The repertoire consists of roughly 120,000 clones, with approximately 69% occurring once and the leading ten covering around 10%. The sample consisted of PBMCs. The receptors come from a woman aged 45-59 years in good health and CMV-seropositive.

The chain has TRBV7-2 and TRBJ2-7, with 13 positions matching TRBD2. The germline gives CDR1 SGHTA, CDR2 FQGNSA. This CDR3 has 19 residues. The junction had 13 bases not matched to a gene; V was cut back by 5 bases and J by 0 bases. In DNA, the CDR3 is TGTGCCAGCAGCGCGAGGACTAGCGGGAGCCTCCCCCACTCCTACGAGCAGTACTTC. Residues: CASSARTSGSLPHSYEQYF.

Written as DNA, the CDR3 is TGTGCCATCAGCCGGACAGGCGACAACTATGGCTACACCTTC. Amino acid sequence: CAISRTGDNYGYTF. The chain recombines TRBV10-3 with TRBJ1-2; 7 bases fit TRBD1. Germline assignment: CDR1 ENHRY and CDR2 SYGVKD. The CDR3 length is 14 residues. The V gene end was trimmed by 6 bases and the J gene end by 2 bases; junction bases not matched to a gene: 6.

The CDR3 here is CASSQGTSGSAFTYF. The CDR3, as DNA: TGTGCCAGCAGCCAGGGGACTAGCGGGAGTGCCTTTACGTACTTC. This chain connects TRBV14 to TRBJ2-7, with 14 bases lining up with TRBD2. Germline loops: CDR1 SGHDN, CDR2 FVKESK. Trimming cost V 3 bases and J 12 bases; bases outside gene matches: 10. The CDR3 runs to 15 residues.

The V call is TRBV6-1, the J call TRBJ1-5, with 7 nucleotides matching TRBD1. Per germline, CDR1 MNHNS and CDR2 SASEGT. The V segment lost 2 bases and the J segment 2 bases; nucleotides outside the gene matches: 15. There are 19 residues in the CDR3. The CDR3 reads CASSEWFDRAGSGNQPQHF. CDR3 nucleotides: TGTGCCAGCAGTGAATGGTTCGACAGGGCGGGATCGGGCAATCAGCCCCAGCATTTT.

The sample holds one count of this clone. This chain links TRBV19 with TRBJ2-3; TRBD2 matches 13 bases. V trimming: 5 bases; J trimming: 6 bases; junction bases outside the gene matches: 5. The CDR3 is made up of 15 amino acids. Germline V lookup: CDR1 LNHDA, CDR2 SQIVND (reference sequence). Here the CDR3 reads CASSSTSGGTDTQYF. In DNA form, the CDR3 reads TGTGCCAGTAGTTCGACTAGCGGGGGGACGGATACGCAGTATTTT.

V usage is TRBV6-5 and J usage is TRBJ2-7; tentatively, D is TRBD2 (6 bases). The CDR3 spans 16 residues. The V end lost 0 bases, the J end lost 4 bases, and 16 bases lay between the germline ends. Germline V gene data show CDR1 as MNHEY and CDR2 as SVGAGI. The CDR3 DNA is TGTGCCAGCAGTTACTCGAGGGCAGGAGGGGTTTACGAGCAGTACTTC. This sequence encodes CASSYSRAGGVYEQYF.

The V and J genes are TRBV4-1 and TRBJ1-2; 9 bases match TRBD1. V shed 0 bases and J 6 bases; nucleotides not matched to a gene: 5. From germline, CDR1 is MGHRA and CDR2 YSYEKL. The CDR3 consists of 15 residues. Written as DNA, the CDR3 is TGCGCCAGCAGCCAAGATACCGGACAGGGGCATGGCTACACCTTC. Encoded protein: CASSQDTGQGHGYTF.

V and J are TRBV28 and TRBJ2-1; 7 bases are shared with TRBD2. The germline CDR1 and CDR2 sequences are MDHEN and SYDVKM. Losses at the gene ends were 2 bases for V and 5 bases for J; bases not matched to a gene: 0. The CDR3 loop spans 13 amino acids. The CDR3 sequence is CASSLAGDNEQFF. The CDR3 region has the DNA TGTGCCAGCAGTTTAGCGGGAGACAATGAGCAGTTCTTC.

The chain carries TRBV19 and TRBJ2-3, with D maybe TRBD2 (5 bases). The CDR3 sequence is 14 residues long. V was shortened by 6 bases and J by 1 base, with 11 bases between the two germline ends. Germline CDR1 and CDR2: LNHDA and SQIVND (reference sequence). CDR3 amino acids: CASSPGLGTDTQYF. Here the CDR3 DNA reads TGTGCCAGTAGCCCAGGACTCGGCACAGATACGCAGTATTTT.

This sequence joins TRBV7-7 and TRBJ2-1, with TRBD2 matching over 8 bases. CDR1 is SSHAT, CDR2 FNYEAQ, per germline (reference sequence). V was clipped by 2 bases and J by 4 bases; unmatched bases: 7. The CDR3 loop spans 16 amino acids. The CDR3 here is CASSLSPSGPYNEQFF. The DNA for the CDR3 is TGTGCCAGCAGCTTAAGCCCTAGCGGGCCGTACAATGAGCAGTTCTTC. Full variable domain (remainder filled in from reference TRBV7-7 and TRBJ2-1): GAGVSQSPRYKVTKRGQDVTLRCDPISSHATLYWYQQALGQGPEFLTYFNYEAQPDKSGLPSDRFSAERPEGSISTLTIQRTEQRDSAMYRCASSLSPSGPYNEQFFGPGTRLTVL.

The chain links TRBV4-1 to TRBJ1-1; D is uncertain. This CDR3 region has 15 residues. Germline assignment: CDR1 MGHRA and CDR2 YSYEKL. The V end lost 0 bases, the J end lost 6 bases, and 14 bases lay between the germline ends. As DNA, the CDR3 is TGCGCCAGCAGCCAAGATCTTATGTATCAGTCTGAAGCTTTCTTT. It is translated as CASSQDLMYQSEAFF.

This clone turned up a few times. This specimen includes other DNA sequences encoding the same CDR3. This rearrangement joins TRBV19 to TRBJ1-2; 10 nucleotides line up with TRBD1. This CDR3 region has 14 residues. Trimming took 5 bases from V and 5 from J; bases not matched to a gene: 5. The V gene's germline CDR1 is LNHDA and CDR2 SQIVND (reference sequence). The CDR3 here is CASSLGQGGYGYTF. CDR3 sequence (DNA): TGTGCCAGTAGTCTCGGACAGGGGGGATATGGCTACACCTTC.

The V call is TRBV7-2, the J call TRBJ1-6; 9 bases line up with TRBD1. The CDR3 has 14 residues. Germline loops: CDR1 SGHTA, CDR2 FQGNSA. Trimming took 8 bases from V and 11 from J; bases not matched to a gene: 10. CDR3 residues: CASGEGQGSTPLHF. Here the CDR3 DNA reads TGTGCCAGCGGCGAGGGACAGGGTTCGACACCCCTCCACTTT. Drawing the rest from reference TRBV7-2 and TRBJ1-6, the complete variable domain is GAGVSQSPSNKVTEKGKDVELRCDPISGHTALYWYRQSLGQGLEFLIYFQGNSAPDKSGLPSDRFSAERTGGSVSTLTIQRTQQEDSAVYLCASGEGQGSTPLHFGNGTRLTVT.

The V gene is TRBV7-2, the J gene TRBJ2-7; TRBD2 matches at 8 bases. Germline CDR1 is SGHTA and CDR2 is FQGNSA. Germline trimming cut 5 bases from V and 4 bases from J; bases unmatched to any gene: 7. There are 14 residues in the CDR3. For the CDR3, the DNA is TGTGCCAGCAGCCATAGCGGGGTGGATTACGAGCAGTACTTC. Its protein product is CASSHSGVDYEQYF. Filled out from reference TRBV7-2 and TRBJ2-7, the complete variable domain reads GAGVSQSPSNKVTEKGKDVELRCDPISGHTALYWYRQSLGQGLEFLIYFQGNSAPDKSGLPSDRFSAERTGGSVSTLTIQRTQQEDSAVYLCASSHSGVDYEQYFGPGTRLTVT.

This clone was counted only a few times. V usage is TRBV2 and J usage is TRBJ2-2, with no clear D. Per germline, CDR1 SNHLY and CDR2 FYNNEI. Trimming took off 6 bases at V and 6 bases at J, with 17 bases between the two ends. The CDR3 is made up of 15 amino acids. In DNA, the CDR3 is TGTGCCAGCAGGTTCGAAGCTGGGCATTCCGGGGAGCTGTTTTTT. Translated, it gives CASRFEAGHSGELFF. The complete variable domain, with remaining parts taken from reference TRBV2 and TRBJ2-2, reads EPEVTQTPSHQVTQMGQEVILRCVPISNHLYFYWYRQILGQKVEFLVSFYNNEISEKSEIFDDQFSVERPDGSNFTLKIRSTKLEDSAMYFCASRFEAGHSGELFFGEGSRLTVL.

This sequence joins TRBV30 and TRBJ1-1; D remains unclear. Looked up from germline, CDR1 is GTSNPN and CDR2 is SVGIG (reference sequence). The length of the CDR3 is 12 residues. Trimming took 2 bases from V and 1 from J, leaving 5 bases between them. CDR3 in DNA: TGTGCCTGGAGTTTCAGGAACACTGAAGCTTTCTTT. As protein: CAWSFRNTEAFF.

This chain connects TRBV10-3 to TRBJ1-1; D unclear. V gave up 10 bases and J gave up 7 bases, with 19 bases separating them. Germline V gene lookup returns CDR1 ENHRY and CDR2 SYGVKD. The length of the CDR3 is 13 residues. The CDR3 loop reads CATQFGVVDEAFF. For the CDR3, the DNA is TGTGCCACCCAGTTTGGAGTAGTCGATGAAGCTTTCTTT.

This sequence joins TRBV5-6 and TRBJ1-1; D might be TRBD1 (5 bases). Trimming pared 2 bases from V and 1 base from J, leaving 24 bases between. Germline V gene sequence: CDR1 SGHDT, CDR2 YYEEEE. The CDR3 is made up of 19 amino acids. The chain's CDR3 is CASSLPPNRRGGGNTEAFF. The DNA for the CDR3 is TGTGCCAGCAGCTTACCACCAAATCGTCGGGGCGGGGGGAACACTGAAGCTTTCTTT.

This chain joins TRBV10-2 and TRBJ1-4; 11 bases fit TRBD1. This CDR3 is 15 amino acids long. Germline CDR1 reads WSHSY; CDR2 reads SAAADI. The V and J ends lost 10 bases and 4 bases, in that order; junction bases with no gene match: 8. The CDR3 DNA reads as TGCGCCACCCAGGACAGGGGGCTAGTTAATGAAAAACTGTTTTTT. Protein: CATQDRGLVNEKLFF.

The V call is TRBV7-9, the J call TRBJ1-3; D may be TRBD1 (5 bases). The CDR3 extends over 15 amino acids. The germline CDR1 and CDR2 sequences are SEHNR and FQNEAQ (reference sequence). V was cut by 8 bases and J by 4 bases, with 18 bases left in between. The DNA of the CDR3 is TGTGCCAGCCTCGGGGGAGGGGCGCACGGAAACACCATATATTTT. Encoded protein: CASLGGGAHGNTIYF.

The chain employs TRBV7-2 and TRBJ2-5; 9 bases are shared with TRBD2. Unmatched junction bases numbered 5, after V lost 4 bases and J lost 2 bases. The CDR3 is 15 amino acids. Looked up from germline, CDR1 is SGHTA and CDR2 is FQGNSA. The CDR3 region is CASSSIAGAQETQYF. Here the CDR3 DNA reads TGTGCCAGCAGCTCAATAGCGGGGGCTCAAGAGACCCAGTACTTC.

The chain combines TRBV30 with TRBJ1-5; 8 nucleotides align to TRBD1. CDR1 is GTSNPN and CDR2 is SVGIG in the germline V gene (reference sequence). This CDR3 comprises 13 residues. V shed 2 bases and J 9 bases; nucleotides not matched to a gene: 6. The CDR3 DNA reads TGTGCCTGGAGTCAGACAGGGGACAGGCCCCAGCATTTT. Protein product: CAWSQTGDRPQHF. The complete variable domain, with remaining parts taken from reference TRBV30 and TRBJ1-5, reads SQTIHQWPATLVQPVGSPLSLECTVEGTSNPNLYWYRQAAGRGLQLLFYSVGIGQISSEVPQNLSASRPQDRQFILSSKKLLLSDSGFYLCAWSQTGDRPQHFGDGTRLSIL.

This chain joins TRBV4-1 and TRBJ1-5; weak D call: TRBD1 (6 bases). CDR1 and CDR2 (germline): MGHRA, YSYEKL. V lost 2 bases and J lost 3, with 11 bases in between. The CDR3 loop spans 15 amino acids. The CDR3 reads CASSQTGTFNQPQHF. DNA of the CDR3: TGCGCCAGCAGCCAAACAGGGACCTTCAATCAGCCCCAGCATTTT.

The chain carries TRBV9 and TRBJ2-2; TRBD2 might be the D (5 bases). The germline V gene has CDR1 SGDLS and CDR2 YYNGEE. With 3 bases removed from V and 8 bases from J, the gap between germline ends came to 14 bases. The CDR3 is 14 amino acids. CDR3 in amino acids: CASSGGPSAGELFF. CDR3 nucleotide sequence: TGTGCCAGCAGCGGAGGGCCCTCGGCGGGGGAGCTGTTTTTT.

The V and J genes are TRBV10-1 and TRBJ2-3, with 10 bases fitting TRBD2. Germline-derived CDR1 and CDR2 are WNHNN and SYGVQD (reference sequence). Trimming cost V 8 bases and J 5 bases; bases outside gene matches: 16. There are 17 residues in the CDR3. Written as DNA, the CDR3 is TGCGCCAGCGCGAAGCGGCTAGCGGGGGACGGGGGAGATACGCAGTATTTT. Its translation is CASAKRLAGDGGDTQYF.

The rearrangement links TRBV28 to TRBJ1-5, with D maybe TRBD1 (6 bases). This CDR3 contains 15 residues. From germline, CDR1 is MDHEN and CDR2 SYDVKM. Trimming removed 5 bases from V and 9 bases from J, with 20 bases in between. CDR3 DNA: TGTGCCAGCAGTCAGAACACAGGGAGTAGAGGGCCCCAGCATTTT. Translation gives CASSQNTGSRGPQHF.

The chain uses TRBV9 and TRBJ1-3, with D maybe TRBD1 (5 bases). Germline V gives CDR1 SGDLS, CDR2 YYNGEE. The CDR3 has 14 residues. Trimming left V 0 bases short and J 4 bases short, with 8 bases between. CDR3: CASSVASGGNTIYF. As DNA, the CDR3 is TGTGCCAGCAGCGTAGCGTCAGGGGGAAACACCATATATTTT.

The gene calls are TRBV5-4 and TRBJ1-1; no firm D call. Trimming shortened V by 10 bases and J by 3 bases, and 19 bases separated the two germline ends. The germline CDR1 and CDR2 sequences are SGHNT and YYREEE (reference sequence). The CDR3 runs 14 residues. The CDR3 nucleotides read TGTGCCTCCTTCGTCCGGGGTGGTGACACTGAAGCTTTCTTT. Protein product: CASFVRGGDTEAFF. The entire variable domain, with the rest obtained from reference TRBV5-4 and TRBJ1-1, is as follows: ETGVTQSPTHLIKTRGQQVTLRCSSQSGHNTVSWYQQALGQGPQFIFQYYREEENGRGNFPPRFSGLQFPNYSSELNVNALELDDSALYLCASFVRGGDTEAFFGQGTRLTVV.

The V and J genes are TRBV9 and TRBJ1-6, with 7 bases that match TRBD1. CDR3 size: 13 residues. Germline CDR1 is SGDLS and CDR2 is YYNGEE. With 2 bases clipped from V and 7 bases from J, the junction kept 0 bases outside the gene matches. CDR3 bases: TGTGCCAGCAGCGTGGACAGGAATTCACCCCTCCACTTT. Its protein product is CASSVDRNSPLHF.